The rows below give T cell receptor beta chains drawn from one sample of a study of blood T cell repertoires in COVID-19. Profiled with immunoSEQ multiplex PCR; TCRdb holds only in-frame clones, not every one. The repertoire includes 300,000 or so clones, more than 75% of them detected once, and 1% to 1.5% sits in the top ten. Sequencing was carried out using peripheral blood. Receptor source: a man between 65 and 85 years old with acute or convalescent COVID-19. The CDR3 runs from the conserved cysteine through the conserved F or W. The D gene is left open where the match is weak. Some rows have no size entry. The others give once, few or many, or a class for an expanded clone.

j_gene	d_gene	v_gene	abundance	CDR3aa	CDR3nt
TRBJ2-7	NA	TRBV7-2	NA	CASSSPRQASYEQYF	TGTGCCAGCAGCTCTCCCCGACAGGCCTCCTACGAGCAGTACTTC
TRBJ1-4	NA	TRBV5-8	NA	CASSGSQLFF	TGTGCCAGCAGCGGCTCGCAACTGTTTTTT
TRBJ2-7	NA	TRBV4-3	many	CASRLSGDNQYEQYF	TGCGCCAGCAGACTCTCCGGGGACAACCAGTACGAGCAGTACTTC
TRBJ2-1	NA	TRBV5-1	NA	CASSTQGAGVGNEQFF	TGCGCCAGCAGCACCCAAGGGGCAGGGGTGGGCAATGAGCAGTTCTTC
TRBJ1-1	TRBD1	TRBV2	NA	CASRLGTGGATEAFF	TGTGCCAGCAGGTTAGGGACAGGGGGAGCCACTGAAGCTTTCTTT
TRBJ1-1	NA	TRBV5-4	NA	CASSLLQQGNTEAFF	TGTGCCAGCAGCCTGCTCCAACAGGGTAACACTGAAGCTTTCTTT
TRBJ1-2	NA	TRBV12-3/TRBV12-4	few	CASSRVGYGYTF	TGTGCCAGCAGCAGGGTAGGCTATGGCTACACCTTC
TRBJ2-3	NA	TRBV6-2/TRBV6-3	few	CASSLRQSTDTQYF	TGTGCCAGCAGCCTCCGACAGTCCACAGATACGCAGTATTTT
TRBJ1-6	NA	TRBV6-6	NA	CASTEGQGKSSPLHF	TGTGCCAGCACCGAAGGGCAGGGTAAAAGTTCACCCCTCCACTTT
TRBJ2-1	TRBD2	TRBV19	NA	CASSTGLAGGNEQFF	TGTGCCAGTAGTACAGGACTAGCGGGGGGAAATGAGCAGTTCTTC
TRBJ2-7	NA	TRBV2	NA	CASRPGTFYEQYF	TGTGCCAGCAGACCTGGGACTTTCTACGAGCAGTACTTC
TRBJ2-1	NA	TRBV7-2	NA	CASSLVLLYNEQFF	TGTGCCAGCAGCTTAGTCTTATTATACAATGAGCAGTTCTTC
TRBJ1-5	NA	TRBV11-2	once	CASSLMTGSDQPQHF	TGTGCCAGCAGCCTGATGACGGGATCGGACCAGCCCCAGCATTTT
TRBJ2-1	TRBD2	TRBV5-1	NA	CASSLSGGLHNEQFF	TGCGCCAGCAGCCTTAGCGGGGGGTTACACAATGAGCAGTTCTTC
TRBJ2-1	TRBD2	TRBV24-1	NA	CATSDPGLAGGPSYNEQFF	TGTGCCACCAGTGACCCTGGACTAGCGGGAGGGCCATCCTACAATGAGCAGTTCTTC
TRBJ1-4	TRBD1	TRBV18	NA	CASSQQGATTNEKLFF	TGTGCCAGCTCACAGCAGGGGGCCACGACTAATGAAAAACTGTTTTTT
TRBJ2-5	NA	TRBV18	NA	CASSPRPGETQYF	TGTGCCAGCTCACCTAGACCGGGGGAGACCCAGTACTTC
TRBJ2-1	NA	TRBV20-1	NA	CSASSEVNNEQFF	TGCAGTGCTAGTTCGGAGGTCAACAATGAGCAGTTCTTC
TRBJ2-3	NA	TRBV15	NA	CATSRDSHKQYF	TGTGCCACCAGCAGAGATAGCCACAAGCAGTATTTT
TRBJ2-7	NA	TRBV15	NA	CATSRAGVYEQYF	TGTGCCACCAGCAGAGCAGGTGTCTACGAGCAGTACTTC
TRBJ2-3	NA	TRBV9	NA	CASSVDPRATGISVTDTQYF	TGTGCCAGCAGCGTAGACCCTCGGGCTACAGGGATTTCGGTCACAGATACGCAGTATTTT
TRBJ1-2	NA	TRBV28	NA	CASSLLLRGGNGYTF	TGTGCCAGCAGTTTATTATTAAGGGGAGGAAATGGCTACACCTTC
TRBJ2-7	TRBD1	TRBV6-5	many	CATRQGTYEQYF	TGTGCCACCCGACAGGGAACCTACGAGCAGTACTTC
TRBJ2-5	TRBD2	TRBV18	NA	CASSPTSGKATQYF	TGTGCCAGCTCACCGACTAGCGGGAAGGCGACCCAGTACTTC
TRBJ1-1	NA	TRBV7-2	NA	CASSLLGMNTEAFF	TGTGCCAGCAGCTTGCTGGGCATGAACACTGAAGCTTTCTTT
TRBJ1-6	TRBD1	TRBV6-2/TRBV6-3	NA	CASSFPGDRGASPYNSPLHF	TGTGCCAGCAGTTTTCCAGGGGACAGGGGAGCGAGTCCCTATAATTCACCCCTCCACTTT
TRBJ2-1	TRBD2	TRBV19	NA	CASRTGTSGDYNEQFF	TGTGCCAGTAGGACCGGGACTAGCGGGGACTACAATGAGCAGTTCTTC
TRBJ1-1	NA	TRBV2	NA	CASSMLENTEAFF	TGTGCCAGCAGTATGCTAGAGAACACTGAAGCTTTCTTT
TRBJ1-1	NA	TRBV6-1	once	CASSEATPGLSQAFF	TGTGCCAGCAGTGAAGCGACCCCGGGACTTTCCCAAGCTTTCTTT
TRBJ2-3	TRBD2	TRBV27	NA	CASSFDSGRALDTQYF	TGTGCCAGCAGTTTCGACAGCGGGAGGGCTCTAGATACGCAGTATTTT
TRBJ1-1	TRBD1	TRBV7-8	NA	CASSLGTANTEAFF	TGTGCCAGCAGCCTCGGGACAGCGAACACTGAAGCTTTCTTT
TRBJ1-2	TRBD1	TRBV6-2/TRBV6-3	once	CASSPGQGGYTF	TGTGCCAGCAGCCCCGGACAGGGTGGCTACACCTTC
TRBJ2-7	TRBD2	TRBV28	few	CASSLPLAGVAEQYF	TGTGCCAGCAGTTTACCACTAGCGGGAGTAGCCGAGCAGTACTTC
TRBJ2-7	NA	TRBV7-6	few	CASSVGSGPSPSYEQYF	TGTGCCAGCAGCGTCGGTTCAGGGCCAAGTCCGTCCTACGAGCAGTACTTC
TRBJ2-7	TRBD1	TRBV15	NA	CATSSRDSLSREQYF	TGTGCCACCAGCAGCCGGGACAGCCTTTCGAGGGAGCAGTACTTC
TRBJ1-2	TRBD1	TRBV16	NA	CASSQSRDSSHYGYTF	TGTGCCAGCAGCCAATCGAGGGACAGCTCCCACTATGGCTACACCTTC
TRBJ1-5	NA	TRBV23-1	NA	CASSQPNRVGQPQHF	TGCGCCAGCAGTCAACCTAACAGGGTTGGTCAGCCCCAGCATTTT
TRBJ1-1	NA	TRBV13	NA	CASSSTVNTEAFF	TGTGCCAGCAGCTCGACAGTGAACACTGAAGCTTTCTTT
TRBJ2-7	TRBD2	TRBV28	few	CASTAGLAVYEQYF	TGTGCCAGCACCGCCGGACTAGCGGTATACGAGCAGTACTTC
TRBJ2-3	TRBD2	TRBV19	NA	CASSSGGADTDTQYF	TGTGCCAGTAGTAGCGGGGGGGCCGACACAGATACGCAGTATTTT
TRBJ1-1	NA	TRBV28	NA	CASSPGGWDTEAFF	TGTGCCAGCAGTCCAGGTGGGTGGGACACTGAAGCTTTCTTT
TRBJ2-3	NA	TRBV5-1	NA	CASGRGSTDTQYF	TGCGCCAGCGGGCGGGGCAGTACAGATACGCAGTATTTT
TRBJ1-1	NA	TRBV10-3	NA	CAISDPGHMNTEAFF	TGTGCCATCAGTGATCCGGGACACATGAACACTGAAGCTTTCTTT
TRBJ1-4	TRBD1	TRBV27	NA	CASRVTGLNEKLFF	TGTGCCAGCAGGGTGACAGGGCTTAATGAAAAACTGTTTTTT
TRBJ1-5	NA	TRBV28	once	CASSNSGQPQHF	TGTGCCAGCAGCAACTCCGGTCAGCCCCAGCATTTT
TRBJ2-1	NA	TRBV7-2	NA	CASSERTVYNEQFF	TGTGCCAGCAGTGAAAGGACAGTCTACAATGAGCAGTTCTTC
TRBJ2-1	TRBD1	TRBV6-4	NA	CASSYGTGPYNEQFF	TGTGCCAGCAGCTACGGGACAGGGCCCTACAATGAGCAGTTCTTC